Sequencing of this TCR beta chain was carried out in a study of Graves' ophthalmopathy and Graves' hyperthyroidism. Amplifying from RNA transcripts, the study obtained TCR beta CDR3 regions. HTBI-primed RT-PCR formed the first round, and a multiplex PCR formed the second. MiXCR, run by TCRdb on the multiplex PCR reads, gives a single entry per CDR3 protein. The sample includes 340,000 or so distinct CDR3 sequences, roughly a sixth of them seen just once. Disease in donors with ophthalmopathy had moderate-to-severe activity, CAS ≥3, NOSPECS ≥4 and under 3 months' duration. The diagnostic workup employed clinical symptoms, serum thyroxine, TRAb, thyroid ultrasound and orbital computed tomography. PBMCs came from less than 12 ml of fresh peripheral blood. Whole-study results and caveats: Most expanded thyroid clonotypes above 0.001 frequency also appeared in blood.

In this sample, this clonotype turned up many times. No antigen is known for it. The CDR3 length is 13 residues. The V end was cut by 7 bases, the J end by 4 bases, with 13 bases between. Looked up from germline, CDR1 is MNHEY and CDR2 is SVGEGT. Sequences were obtained from peripheral blood. V and J are TRBV6-2 or TRBV6-3 and TRBJ1-2; D is ambiguous. The sequence came from an adult man with Graves' ophthalmopathy. The CDR3 DNA is TGTGCCAGCACCATCCCCAGCACCTATGGCTACACCTTC. Translation gives CASTIPSTYGYTF.